This is a list of T cell receptor beta chains from one sample in a study of radiation and T cells in renal cell carcinoma. The assay was immunoSEQ multiplex PCR, and TCRdb's table has in-frame clones only and misses some. Of about 140,000 clones listed, over 65% are singletons. Here the sequenced sample was blood, taken from a patient whose treatment included radiotherapy and nephrectomy. Receptors were obtained from a woman between 50 and 59 years old with renal cell carcinoma. CDR3s include the opening cysteine and the closing phenylalanine or tryptophan. The D gene is left open where the match is weak. Rows may omit the clone size; those that give it use once, few, many or a size class.

CDR3 length,V gene,D gene,J gene,clone size,CDR3 DNA,CDR3 protein
16,TRBV10-3,TRBD2,TRBJ2-1,.,TGTGCCATCGGACTAGCGGGAGTAAGGTCCGGCAATGAGCAGTTCTTC,CAIGLAGVRSGNEQFF
17,TRBV4-1,.,TRBJ2-7,.,TGCGCCAGCAGCCAAGATGGCGGGACAGCCATGTCCTACGAGCAGTACTTC,CASSQDGGTAMSYEQYF
16,TRBV5-1,TRBD1,TRBJ2-5,.,TGCGCCAGCAGCTTGGGGCCGACAGGGGCTCAAGAGACCCAGTACTTC,CASSLGPTGAQETQYF
18,TRBV5-6,TRBD2,TRBJ2-1,once,TGTGCCAGCAGCTTGGGGGGGCTAGCGGGAGCGTGGTACAATGAGCAGTTCTTC,CASSLGGLAGAWYNEQFF
16,TRBV4-2,TRBD1,TRBJ1-1,.,TGTGCCAGCAGCCGCATCGGACAGGGGGCGAGGGCTGAAGCTTTCTTT,CASSRIGQGARAEAFF
16,TRBV7-2,TRBD2,TRBJ2-3,.,TGTGCCAGCAGGAGGACTAGCGGGACGGGGACAGATACGCAGTATTTT,CASRRTSGTGTDTQYF
17,TRBV9,TRBD2,TRBJ2-2,once,TGTGCCAGCAGCCGGACTAGCGGGCGATCAGTCACCGGGGAGCTGTTTTTT,CASSRTSGRSVTGELFF
16,TRBV13,.,TRBJ1-3,once,TGTGCCAGCAGCTTCCGTGTCGGAAGCTCTGGAAACACCATATATTTT,CASSFRVGSSGNTIYF
11,TRBV15,.,TRBJ1-5,.,TGTGCCACCAGCATAAATCAGCCCCAGCATTTT,CATSINQPQHF
14,TRBV4-1,.,TRBJ1-1,few,TGCGCCAGCAGCCAAGGGGACGGCAACACTGAAGCTTTCTTT,CASSQGDGNTEAFF
15,TRBV28,TRBD1,TRBJ2-7,.,TGTGCCAGCAGGACCGGGACAGTGGGTAAGGACGAGCAGTACTTC,CASRTGTVGKDEQYF
15,TRBV30,TRBD1,TRBJ2-3,.,TGTGCCTGGAGGATAGAAGGGGGCATCGCAGATACGCAGTATTTT,CAWRIEGGIADTQYF
14,TRBV19,.,TRBJ2-7,.,TGTGCCAGTAGTACCGGGAGGGGGCCCTACGAGCAGTACTTC,CASSTGRGPYEQYF
15,TRBV4-1,.,TRBJ2-3,once,TGCGCCAGCAGCCAAGATTCGGGACGGATGGATACGCAGTATTTT,CASSQDSGRMDTQYF
16,TRBV2,.,TRBJ1-3,.,TGTGCCAGCATCAACCAGGTCCACATCGGTGGAAACACCATATATTTT,CASINQVHIGGNTIYF
14,TRBV11-2,TRBD1,TRBJ2-7,.,TGTGCCAGCAGTTCCGGGACAGGGGGCTTCGAGCAGTACTTC,CASSSGTGGFEQYF
13,TRBV9,.,TRBJ2-5,.,TGTGCCAGCAGCGTAACCGACGGGCAGACCCAGTACTTC,CASSVTDGQTQYF
13,TRBV18,.,TRBJ2-7,.,TGTGCCAGCTCACCACCGGGATCATACGAGCAGTACTTC,CASSPPGSYEQYF
15,TRBV2,TRBD1,TRBJ1-6,.,TGTGCCAGCAGATTAGGGACAGCCGGTAACTCACCCCTCCACTTT,CASRLGTAGNSPLHF
16,TRBV9,.,TRBJ1-1,.,TGTGCCAGCAGCGCCTCGCCAGCCCCTGGGGAGACTGAAGCTTTCTTT,CASSASPAPGETEAFF
14,TRBV5-1,.,TRBJ2-2,.,TGCGCCAGCAGCCTGAGCCTGAACACCGGGGAGCTGTTTTTT,CASSLSLNTGELFF
14,TRBV5-6,.,TRBJ2-7,.,TGTGCCAGCAGCTACGTGGACTCGACCTACGAGCAGTACTTC,CASSYVDSTYEQYF
15,TRBV10-1,TRBD2,TRBJ2-3,.,TGCGCCAGCAGTGAGGGGCTAGCGGGCACAGATACGCAGTATTTT,CASSEGLAGTDTQYF
17,TRBV14,TRBD2,TRBJ2-1,once,TGTGCCAGCAGCCAAGAAGTTGCGGGAGGGCCTAGGAATGAGCAGTTCTTC,CASSQEVAGGPRNEQFF
10,TRBV5-4,.,TRBJ2-7,.,TGTGCCAGCAATACCGGGACTCCAGAGTTC,CASNTGTPEF
13,TRBV6-5,.,TRBJ1-1,.,TGTGCCAGCAACCCAACAGGGATCACTGAAGCTTTCTTT,CASNPTGITEAFF
15,TRBV2,TRBD1,TRBJ2-4,few,TGTGCCAGCAGTGAACGGACAGGGGGCAAAAACATTCAGTACTTC,CASSERTGGKNIQYF
15,TRBV21-1,.,TRBJ2-2,.,TGTGCCAGCAGCAACGTCGGGACACACACCGGGGAGCTGTTTTTT,CASSNVGTHTGELFF
14,TRBV4-2,.,TRBJ1-5,.,TGTGCCAGCAGCCAAGAAGGGATTCTGCAGCCCCAGCATTTT,CASSQEGILQPQHF